The 23 T cell receptor beta chains given below trace back to one sample, sequenced in a study of OX40 agonist ivuxolimab in advanced cancers. Profiled with immunoSEQ multiplex PCR; TCRdb holds only in-frame clones, not every one. The table has more than 30,000 clones, roughly 81% seen once; the top ten hold over 20%. Here the sequenced sample was CD4+ or CD8+ T cells sorted from blood, taken in a trial of the OX40 agonist ivuxolimab. The source is an adult with an advanced solid tumor such as melanoma, head and neck, liver or kidney cancer.

There are a few counts of this clone. The rearrangement joins TRBV5-4 to TRBJ2-2, with TRBD2 identical over 8 bases. The germline V gene encodes CDR1 SGHNT and CDR2 YYREEE (reference sequence). Trimming removed 4 bases from V and 4 bases from J; junction bases left unmatched: 12. The CDR3 loop spans 17 amino acids. CDR3 loop: CASSRVPGGELTGELFF. The CDR3 DNA reads TGTGCCAGCAGCCGCGTTCCGGGGGGGGAGCTCACCGGGGAGCTGTTTTTT. Full variable domain (missing parts from reference TRBV5-4 and TRBJ2-2): ETGVTQSPTHLIKTRGQQVTLRCSSQSGHNTVSWYQQALGQGPQFIFQYYREEENGRGNFPPRFSGLQFPNYSSELNVNALELDDSALYLCASSRVPGGELTGELFFGEGSRLTVL.

This clone was detected a few times. This rearrangement joins TRBV5-1 to TRBJ1-3; TRBD1 aligns across 8 bases. Germline V lookup: CDR1 SGHRS, CDR2 YFSETQ. This CDR3 contains 15 residues. Losses at the gene ends were 4 bases for V and 3 bases for J; bases not matched to a gene: 6. The CDR3 DNA reads as TGCGCCAGCAGCGTCGGGACAGGCAGTGGAAACACCATATATTTT. Amino acids: CASSVGTGSGNTIYF.

The chain is built from TRBV7-9 and TRBJ2-5; D is uncertain. The germline V gene has CDR1 SEHNR and CDR2 FQNEAQ (reference sequence). The V and J ends lost 4 bases and 6 bases respectively, with 9 bases between them. The CDR3 is made up of 12 amino acids. The CDR3 region is CASSSYTQTQYF. In nucleotides, the CDR3 is TGTGCCAGCAGCTCCTACACCCAGACCCAGTACTTC.

The chain is built from TRBV19 and TRBJ2-5; D possibly uses TRBD1 or TRBD2 (5 bases each). Germline lookup yields CDR1 LNHDA and CDR2 SQIVND (reference sequence). The CDR3 sequence is 13 residues long. Trimming cost V 4 bases and J 7 bases, with 13 bases left between them. The CDR3 sequence: CASSNTVGGTQYF. The CDR3 coding sequence is TGTGCCAGTAGTAACACTGTTGGGGGGACCCAGTACTTC.

The chain combines TRBV11-1 with TRBJ2-1; D unresolved. V lost 5 bases and J lost 5, with 13 bases in between. Looked up from germline, CDR1 is SGHAT and CDR2 is FQDESV (reference sequence). The CDR3 is 14 residues long. The CDR3, as DNA: TGTGCCAGCAGCCAGGACCTCCTAGACAATGAGCAGTTCTTC. This sequence encodes CASSQDLLDNEQFF.

The chain couples TRBV18 to TRBJ1-2; D gene ambiguous. Trimming cost V 5 bases and J 4 bases, with 8 bases left between them. Germline values: CDR1 KGHSH, CDR2 LQKENI. The CDR3 consists of 12 residues. The CDR3 protein is CASSNGSYGYTF. The CDR3 region has the DNA TGTGCCAGCTCAAACGGTTCCTATGGCTACACCTTC.

CDR3 amino acids: CASSLGWGTNTDTQYF. CDR3 DNA: TGCGCCAGCAGCTTGGGGTGGGGAACCAACACAGATACGCAGTATTTT. This chain joins TRBV5-1 and TRBJ2-3, with D unclear. Germline V gives CDR1 SGHRS, CDR2 YFSETQ. Trimming shortened V by 0 bases and J by 2 bases, and 13 bases separated the two germline ends. The CDR3 extends over 16 amino acids.

The rearrangement joins TRBV5-5 to TRBJ2-7; D remains unclear. Per germline, CDR1 SGHKS and CDR2 YYEKEE (reference sequence). This CDR3 is built from 12 residues. The V and J ends lost 5 bases and 0 bases respectively, with 6 bases between them. The CDR3 DNA is TGTGCCAGCAGGAGGAACTCCTACGAGCAGTACTTC. This encodes CASRRNSYEQYF.

This rearrangement joins TRBV30 to TRBJ2-1; 7 bases agree with TRBD1. This CDR3 contains 11 residues. The germline V gene has CDR1 GTSNPN and CDR2 SVGIG (reference sequence). Losses at the gene ends were 7 bases for V and 5 bases for J; bases not matched to a gene: 2. The CDR3 DNA reads TGTGCCTTGGGACAGAACAATGAGCAGTTCTTC. This gives the protein CALGQNNEQFF.

The chain combines TRBV2 with TRBJ1-1; weak D call: TRBD1 (5 bases). The germline V gene has CDR1 SNHLY and CDR2 FYNNEI. The V end lost 10 bases, the J end lost 8 bases, and 17 bases lay between the germline ends. The CDR3 is 12 residues long. For the CDR3, the DNA is TGTGCCATATCGGGGGGAGGCAAAGAAGCTTTCTTT. This encodes CAISGGGKEAFF.

The rearrangement uses TRBV7-9 and TRBJ2-7, with D tentatively TRBD2 (5 bases). CDR3 size: 15 residues. Germline assignment: CDR1 SEHNR and CDR2 FQNEAQ (reference sequence). V lost 5 bases and J 3 bases, leaving 17 bases between the germline ends. CDR3 in DNA: TGTGCCAGCAGCCAAGGAGGTGGCGGCTTCTACGAGCAGTACTTC. Its protein is CASSQGGGGFYEQYF.

The chain recombines TRBV18 with TRBJ1-2; possible D gene TRBD1, 5 bases. The V end was cut by 2 bases, the J end by 8 bases, with 12 bases between. The CDR3 contains 13 residues. Germline V gives CDR1 KGHSH, CDR2 LQKENI. CDR3 loop: CASSPTGTRGYTF. CDR3 coding DNA: TGTGCCAGCTCACCAACCGGGACTAGAGGCTACACCTTC.

The chain has TRBV7-3 and TRBJ2-1; D may be TRBD2 (5 bases). Trimming took 0 bases from V and 8 from J, leaving 8 bases between them. The CDR3 loop spans 13 amino acids. CDR1 and CDR2 (germline): SGHTA, FQGTGA. The CDR3 bases are TGTGCCAGCAGCTTAACTCCGAGGGATGAGCAGTTCTTC. Its translation: CASSLTPRDEQFF.

V usage is TRBV15 and J usage is TRBJ2-1, with 12 bases matching TRBD2. Germline CDR1 is LNHNV and CDR2 is YYDKDF (reference sequence). This CDR3 has 17 residues. Trimming at V came to 0 bases and at J to 6 bases, leaving 6 bases not matched to a gene. Here the CDR3 reads CATSRDPRLAGANEQFF. The DNA for the CDR3 is TGTGCCACCAGCAGAGATCCCCGACTAGCGGGGGCCAATGAGCAGTTCTTC.

This chain connects TRBV7-2 to TRBJ1-3; no clear D. Germline loops: CDR1 SGHTA, CDR2 FQGNSA. With 3 bases removed from V and 2 bases from J, the gap between germline ends came to 8 bases. The CDR3 contains 14 residues. The CDR3 DNA reads as TGTGCCAGCAGCTTCGGCATAACTGGAAACACCATATATTTT. Protein: CASSFGITGNTIYF. The complete variable domain, with remaining parts taken from reference TRBV7-2 and TRBJ1-3, reads GAGVSQSPSNKVTEKGKDVELRCDPISGHTALYWYRQSLGQGLEFLIYFQGNSAPDKSGLPSDRFSAERTGGSVSTLTIQRTQQEDSAVYLCASSFGITGNTIYFGEGSWLTVV.

This clone was found a few times. This chain links TRBV7-3 with TRBJ2-3; 10 positions match TRBD2. The CDR3 extends over 15 amino acids. The V segment lost 3 bases and the J segment 5 bases; nucleotides outside the gene matches: 5. Per the germline V gene, CDR1 is SGHTA and CDR2 is FQGTGA. CDR3 sequence: CASSFSGRVGDTQYF. The CDR3 DNA reads TGTGCCAGCAGCTTCAGCGGGAGGGTAGGAGATACGCAGTATTTT.

The V gene is TRBV18, the J gene TRBJ2-1; 8 bases align to TRBD1. The CDR3 covers 15 residues. Per the germline V gene, CDR1 is KGHSH and CDR2 is LQKENI. The ends lost 1 base at V and 4 bases at J; junction bases unmatched: 3. CDR3 region: CASSPRTGKYNEQFF. The CDR3 DNA sequence: TGTGCCAGCTCACCACGGACAGGGAAATACAATGAGCAGTTCTTC.

The chain carries TRBV28 and TRBJ2-2, with TRBD1 identical over 7 bases. Germline V lookup: CDR1 MDHEN, CDR2 SYDVKM. The V segment lost 3 bases and the J segment 4 bases; nucleotides outside the gene matches: 8. This CDR3 is 16 amino acids long. CDR3 region: CASSFLTGFGTGELFF. DNA of the CDR3: TGTGCCAGCAGTTTCCTGACAGGGTTTGGCACCGGGGAGCTGTTTTTT.

CDR3 region: CASSSDRAGANVLTF. The CDR3 DNA is TGTGCCAGCAGCTCCGACAGAGCTGGGGCCAACGTCCTGACTTTC. V is TRBV7-9 and J is TRBJ2-6, with D perhaps TRBD1 (5 bases). The CDR3 extends over 15 amino acids. Germline values: CDR1 SEHNR, CDR2 FQNEAQ (reference sequence). V gave up 4 bases and J gave up 2 bases, with 9 bases separating them. The full variable domain, rest sourced from reference TRBV7-9 and TRBJ2-6, is DTGVSQNPRHKITKRGQNVTFRCDPISEHNRLYWYRQTLGQGPEFLTYFQNEAQLEKSRLLSDRFSAERPKGSFSTLEIQRTEQGDSAMYLCASSSDRAGANVLTFGAGSRLTVL.

This chain links TRBV6-1 with TRBJ2-1; possibly TRBD2 for D (5 bases). There are 12 residues in the CDR3. Germline CDR1 reads MNHNS; CDR2 reads SASEGT. Trimming pared 6 bases from V and 8 bases from J, leaving 11 bases between. The CDR3 loop is CASRAYGDEQFF. The CDR3 DNA reads TGTGCCAGCAGGGCCTACGGGGATGAGCAGTTCTTC.

The rearrangement joins TRBV2 to TRBJ2-3; D may correspond to TRBD1 or TRBD2 (7 bases each). V was cut by 8 bases and J by 4 bases, with 16 bases left in between. CDR1 is SNHLY, CDR2 FYNNEI, per germline. The CDR3 sequence is 14 residues long. This CDR3 is CASEGAGVADTQYF. CDR3 coding DNA: TGTGCCAGCGAGGGGGCGGGAGTGGCAGATACGCAGTATTTT.

The rearrangement uses TRBV27 and TRBJ2-2; D unresolved. V gave up 5 bases and J gave up 2 bases, with 3 bases separating them. The germline CDR1 and CDR2 sequences are MNHEY and SMNVEV (reference sequence). The CDR3 has 12 amino acids. The CDR3 DNA follows: TGTGCCAGCAGTATAAACACCGGGGAGCTGTTTTTT. Protein product: CASSINTGELFF.

The chain has TRBV5-8 and TRBJ1-5, with D tentatively TRBD1 (5 bases). The ends were cut back, 3 bases at V and 0 bases at J, with 13 bases in the middle. CDR1 is SGHTS and CDR2 is YDEGEE in the germline V gene. The CDR3 sequence is 16 residues long. The CDR3, as DNA: TGTGCCAGCAGCTCATTTAACGGGGCTAGCAATCAGCCCCAGCATTTT. Translated: CASSSFNGASNQPQHF.